This is a list of T cell receptor beta chains from one sample in a study of CXCR3-negative and CXCR3-positive naive CD8 T cells. TCRdb re-called the 5' RACE reads, yielding one record per CDR3 amino acid sequence without DNA. The sample has 35,000 to 50,000 distinct CDR3 sequences. The sample was memory CD8+ T cells from blood. These receptors came from a human donor in good health. Some clones in this sample may be carry-over from other donors' samples. Each CDR3 is given with its conserved first and last residue. Clone size is given for some rows only: seen once, a few or many times, or a class if the clone is expanded.

V gene	CDR3 length	J gene	clone size	CDR3 protein
TRBV6-2/TRBV6-3	13	TRBJ2-1	.	CASSYGTHNEQFF
TRBV10-2	12	TRBJ1-1	.	CASGSMNTESFF
TRBV20-1	20	TRBJ2-3	.	CSARSADLVRVQTLTDTQYF
TRBV27	14	TRBJ2-1	.	CASSLQDTYNEQFF
TRBV7-9	15	TRBJ1-1	.	CASSPGQGMNTEAFF
TRBV6-4	14	TRBJ2-1	.	CASSEASGGNEQFF
TRBV10-3	15	TRBJ2-3	.	CAISDLGSRTDTQYF
TRBV12-3/TRBV12-4	14	TRBJ1-4	.	CASSSDRDQEKLFF
TRBV29-1	11	TRBJ2-7	.	CSVESRDEQYF
TRBV29-1	15	TRBJ2-6	.	CSVGLTTSGANVLTF
TRBV7-9	18	TRBJ2-1	.	CASSLPPSGGPNYNEQFF
TRBV3-1	13	TRBJ2-7	.	CASTQGSSYEQYF
TRBV6-2/TRBV6-3	14	TRBJ2-5	.	CASSYDRAQETQYF
TRBV29-1	16	TRBJ2-3	.	CSVEIGQGSSTDTQYF
TRBV2	15	TRBJ2-2	.	CASSEGTQLPGELFF
TRBV11-2	13	TRBJ1-4	.	CASGRAANEKLFF
TRBV12-5	12	TRBJ2-3	.	CATGQITDTQYF
TRBV4-3	15	TRBJ2-3	.	CASSALGGSTDTQYF
TRBV25-1	12	TRBJ1-2	.	CAAGERVLGYTF
TRBV29-1	13	TRBJ2-3	.	CSVSGTVLDTQYF
TRBV15	15	TRBJ2-3	.	CATSGAGATTDTQYF
TRBV29-1	13	TRBJ2-7	.	CSVEIGQAYEQYF
TRBV11-3	13	TRBJ1-1	.	CASSSRDHFEAFF
TRBV29-1	15	TRBJ2-5	.	CSVKGGLFRGETQYF
TRBV15	15	TRBJ1-5	.	CATSRLRTADQPQHF
TRBV3-1	14	TRBJ2-7	.	CASSYDREFYEQYF
TRBV7-2	14	TRBJ2-7	.	CASSSGTTHYEQYF
TRBV7-3	15	TRBJ2-1	.	CASSQTGPVYNEQFF
TRBV29-1	13	TRBJ2-7	.	CSVDAGSSYEQYF
TRBV19	15	TRBJ2-3	.	CASSIGTMKTDTQYF
TRBV4-1	16	TRBJ1-1	.	CASSPYVQGSVTEAFF
TRBV7-3	15	TRBJ1-2	.	CASSWGGQLNYGYTF
TRBV24-1	14	TRBJ1-5	.	CATSDGADNQPQHF
TRBV20-1	18	TRBJ1-1	.	CSARDLDVGASTSTEAFF
TRBV29-1	15	TRBJ2-5	medium-sized	CSVDRLTGNQETQYF
TRBV29-1	13	TRBJ2-7	.	CSVHEGAKREQYF
TRBV6-6	11	TRBJ1-1	.	CASTSNTEAFF
TRBV29-1	15	TRBJ2-3	.	CSAEMGTSGTDTQYF
TRBV4-3	14	TRBJ2-7	.	CASSQDMGDYEQYF
TRBV12-3/TRBV12-4	16	TRBJ2-7	.	CASSPDAGLRAYEQYF
TRBV7-9	15	TRBJ2-5	.	CASSYLHREQETQYF
TRBV19	15	TRBJ2-5	.	CASRATGERGVTQYF
TRBV3-1	14	TRBJ2-6	.	CASSPLIEPNVLTF
TRBV27	15	TRBJ2-1	.	CASSLEAGGYDEQFF
TRBV29-1	16	TRBJ2-1	.	CSVEGPASGRYNEQFF
TRBV7-9	15	TRBJ2-7	medium-sized	CASSSGQGSSYEQYF
TRBV6-5	11	TRBJ2-2	.	CAPRRTGELFF
TRBV7-9	12	TRBJ2-5	.	CASGGTLGTQYF
TRBV10-1	15	TRBJ1-5	.	CASSESGQVDQPQHF
TRBV6-4	15	TRBJ1-2	.	CASSPTGDHSSGYTF
TRBV15	15	TRBJ1-5	.	CATSRDPESNQPQHF
TRBV6-5	15	TRBJ2-2	.	CASSYTTGGPGELFF
TRBV7-2	17	TRBJ2-1	.	CASSPPPWLVGFHEQFF
TRBV5-5	11	TRBJ2-1	.	CASSPGTEQFF
TRBV27	14	TRBJ2-3	.	CASKKGVGTDTQYF
TRBV20-1	16	TRBJ2-7	.	CSALGTGGVSSYEQYF
TRBV6-1	14	TRBJ1-5	.	CASRSVGRNQPQHF